This TCR beta chain was found in a study of spatial heterogeneity in lung cancer. Looking at the study overall: On average, each unique TCR and UMI combination appeared more than ten times in raw reads.

The study tagged each TCR cDNA molecule with a unique molecular identifier. One entry per CDR3 protein, called by TCRdb with MiXCR from the 5' RACE reads. There are 25,000 or so distinct CDR3 sequences in the sample; roughly 8% occur only once, and 30% to 45% lies in the top ten. Findings of the study overall: Blood showed ubiquitous tumor TCRs more often at resection than at routine follow-up.

As to time point: sample taken at primary tumor resection. The input material, whole RNA from tumor, nontumor lung or frozen PBMC, was sequenced unsorted. The cohort: approximately 74 early-stage, untreated non-small cell lung cancer patients. This clonotype was found a few times. The antigen is not known. Per the germline V gene, CDR1 is SGHTA and CDR2 is FQGTGA. With 1 base removed from V and 14 bases from J, the gap between germline ends came to 18 bases. The CDR3 is 14 amino acids. V and J are TRBV7-3 and TRBJ2-1; no clear D gene. This clonotype was obtained from a female donor with early-stage non-small cell lung cancer. The material sequenced was PBMCs, taken at surgery. In nucleotides, the CDR3 is TGTGCCAGCAGCTTAAACTTTCGCAACAGTTTAAAGTTCTTC. The encoded protein is CASSLNFRNSLKFF.